This T cell receptor beta chain stems from a study of T cell repertoires in cytomegalovirus infection. For the study at large: An indication of both CMV infection and matching HLA type came from public TCR beta signatures. Study-level findings and limits: HLA-C-restricted TCR beta clonotypes specific for CMV led the ex vivo response.

Each CDR3 protein gets one entry after TCRdb re-called the reads with MiXCR. This sample has about 350,000 distinct CDR3 sequences; about 35% occur once, and the top ten carry around an eighth. Of note for this clonotype: Its target is not known. This CDR3 is missing its conserved last phenylalanine or tryptophan, likely due to a read error.

V was trimmed by 3 bases and J by 4 bases, leaving 11 bases between them. The germline V gene encodes CDR1 MDHEN and CDR2 SYDVKM. The CDR3 contains 14 residues. The chain has TRBV28 and TRBJ2-3; D is possibly TRBD2 (6 bases). The origin of this receptor is a human donor in good health (CMV status not recorded). Some clones in this sample may be carry-over from other donors' samples. The sample in question was cultured PBMCs, obtained from culture after CMV antigen stimulation. The CDR3 here is CASSLMEGADTQYL. CDR3 in DNA: TGTGCCAGCAGTTTGATGGAGGGCGCAGATACGCAGTATCTT.